Listed below are T cell receptor beta chains from one sample, sequenced in a study of blood T cells in healthy people across ages. TCRdb re-called the 5' RACE reads through MiXCR, storing one row per CDR3 protein. The sample holds around 870,000 distinct CDR3 sequences, 25% to 30% seen once. The sequenced sample consisted of blood. The receptor source for this set is a woman over 75 in good health. CDR3s include the opening cysteine and the closing phenylalanine or tryptophan. The order of the fields is CDR3 protein, CDR3 DNA, D gene, J gene, V gene, clone size. D genes are given only for firm matches. Size values are once, few and many counts, or a class for expanded clones, and some rows have none.

CDR3: CASRGTGGYEQFF
DNA: TGTGCCAGCAGGGGGACAGGGGGCTATGAGCAGTTCTTC
D: TRBD1
J: TRBJ2-1
V: TRBV27
size: many

CDR3: CASSQGDRVSGYTF
DNA: TGTGCCAGCAGCCAAGGGGACAGGGTTTCTGGCTACACCTTC
D: TRBD1
J: TRBJ1-2
V: TRBV4-2
size: many

CDR3: CASSDHRQGRSAEAFF
DNA: TGTGCCAGCAGCGATCACCGACAGGGGCGAAGCGCTGAAGCTTTCTTT
D: TRBD1
J: TRBJ1-1
V: TRBV7-9
size: .

CDR3: CASSPLAGGTSGELFF
DNA: TGTGCCAGCAGCCCGTTAGCGGGGGGGACTTCCGGGGAGCTGTTTTTT
D: TRBD2
J: TRBJ2-2
V: TRBV3-1
size: .

CDR3: CASSYLTARGEKLFF
DNA: TGTGCCAGCAGTTATCTCACCGCGAGGGGTGAAAAACTGTTTTTT
D: .
J: TRBJ1-4
V: TRBV6-2/TRBV6-3
size: .

CDR3: CASSQDHKRSPGTGTSARETQYF
DNA: TGCGCCAGCAGCCAAGATCACAAAAGAAGTCCCGGGACAGGAACGTCGGCACGAGAGACCCAGTACTTC
D: TRBD1
J: TRBJ2-5
V: TRBV4-1
size: .

CDR3: CASSQVAGGTQYF
DNA: TGTGCCAGCAGCCAAGTAGCAGGGGGTACGCAGTATTTT
D: TRBD1
J: TRBJ2-3
V: TRBV14
size: few

CDR3: CASSLGPSGGYYEQYF
DNA: TGTGCCAGCAGCTTGGGTCCTAGCGGGGGGTACTACGAGCAGTACTTC
D: TRBD2
J: TRBJ2-7
V: TRBV5-4
size: many

CDR3: CASSLVAGAEAFF
DNA: TGTGCCAGCAGCTTAGTGGCAGGTGCTGAAGCTTTCTTT
D: .
J: TRBJ1-1
V: TRBV7-2
size: few

CDR3: CASSLSPTVLASTDTQYF
DNA: TGTGCCAGCAGCTTATCCCCGACCGTTTTGGCCAGCACAGATACGCAGTATTTT
D: .
J: TRBJ2-3
V: TRBV7-6
size: .

CDR3: CAISESILAGHEQFF
DNA: TGTGCCATCAGTGAGTCGATACTAGCGGGGCATGAGCAGTTCTTC
D: TRBD2
J: TRBJ2-1
V: TRBV10-3
size: many

CDR3: CASSEKEGANYGYTF
DNA: TGTGCCAGCAGTGAAAAGGAGGGGGCGAACTATGGCTACACCTTC
D: TRBD1
J: TRBJ1-2
V: TRBV6-1
size: few

CDR3: CASSLPMGLLGSETQYF
DNA: TGTGCCAGCAGCCTACCGATGGGTCTACTCGGTTCGGAGACCCAGTACTTC
D: .
J: TRBJ2-5
V: TRBV7-9
size: many

CDR3: CASSLGTGSNQYF
DNA: TGTGCCAGCAGCTTAGGGACAGGGAGCAATCAGTACTTC
D: TRBD1
J: TRBJ2-4
V: TRBV9
size: .

CDR3: CASLPGGGAYEQYF
DNA: TGTGCCAGCCTGCCGGGTGGGGGCGCATACGAGCAGTACTTC
D: .
J: TRBJ2-7
V: TRBV7-9
size: .

CDR3: CASSPGLNNEQFF
DNA: TGTGCCAGCAGCCCGGGACTGAACAATGAGCAGTTCTTC
D: .
J: TRBJ2-1
V: TRBV18
size: many

CDR3: CSARDMGGGTDTQYF
DNA: TGCAGTGCTAGAGATATGGGGGGTGGAACAGATACGCAGTATTTT
D: .
J: TRBJ2-3
V: TRBV20-1
size: .

CDR3: CAISELAASGANVLTF
DNA: TGTGCCATCAGTGAGTTGGCAGCCTCTGGGGCCAACGTCCTGACTTTC
D: .
J: TRBJ2-6
V: TRBV10-3
size: few

CDR3: CSARRGLETQYF
DNA: TGCAGTGCTAGAAGGGGACTCGAGACCCAGTACTTC
D: .
J: TRBJ2-5
V: TRBV20-1
size: many

CDR3: CASSDGGGEQTQYF
DNA: TGCGCCAGCAGCGATGGTGGAGGGGAGCAGACCCAGTACTTC
D: .
J: TRBJ2-5
V: TRBV5-1
size: many

CDR3: CAISERYNEQFF
DNA: TGTGCCATCAGTGAGCGCTACAATGAGCAGTTCTTC
D: .
J: TRBJ2-1
V: TRBV10-3
size: few

CDR3: CASTLGGSHEQFF
DNA: TGTGCCAGCACCCTAGGGGGGAGTCATGAGCAGTTCTTC
D: .
J: TRBJ2-1
V: TRBV7-9
size: many

CDR3: CASSFRTSGADTQYF
DNA: TGTGCCAGCAGTTTCCGGACTAGCGGGGCTGATACGCAGTATTTT
D: TRBD2
J: TRBJ2-3
V: TRBV12-3/TRBV12-4
size: many

CDR3: CASSPPPSGVTNEQFF
DNA: TGTGCCAGCAGCCCCCCCCCTAGCGGGGTAACCAATGAGCAGTTCTTC
D: TRBD2
J: TRBJ2-1
V: TRBV7-8
size: few

CDR3: CATSGPPGRPNYGYTF
DNA: TGTGCCACCAGTGGGCCACCGGGACGCCCTAACTATGGCTACACCTTC
D: .
J: TRBJ1-2
V: TRBV24-1
size: many

CDR3: CAISESERGSQYF
DNA: TGTGCCATCAGTGAGTCCGAAAGGGGGAGCCAGTACTTC
D: .
J: TRBJ2-5
V: TRBV10-3
size: few

CDR3: CAGSGTSGGAGELFF
DNA: TGTGCCGGCAGCGGGACTAGCGGAGGGGCCGGGGAGCTGTTTTTT
D: TRBD2
J: TRBJ2-2
V: TRBV7-2
size: .